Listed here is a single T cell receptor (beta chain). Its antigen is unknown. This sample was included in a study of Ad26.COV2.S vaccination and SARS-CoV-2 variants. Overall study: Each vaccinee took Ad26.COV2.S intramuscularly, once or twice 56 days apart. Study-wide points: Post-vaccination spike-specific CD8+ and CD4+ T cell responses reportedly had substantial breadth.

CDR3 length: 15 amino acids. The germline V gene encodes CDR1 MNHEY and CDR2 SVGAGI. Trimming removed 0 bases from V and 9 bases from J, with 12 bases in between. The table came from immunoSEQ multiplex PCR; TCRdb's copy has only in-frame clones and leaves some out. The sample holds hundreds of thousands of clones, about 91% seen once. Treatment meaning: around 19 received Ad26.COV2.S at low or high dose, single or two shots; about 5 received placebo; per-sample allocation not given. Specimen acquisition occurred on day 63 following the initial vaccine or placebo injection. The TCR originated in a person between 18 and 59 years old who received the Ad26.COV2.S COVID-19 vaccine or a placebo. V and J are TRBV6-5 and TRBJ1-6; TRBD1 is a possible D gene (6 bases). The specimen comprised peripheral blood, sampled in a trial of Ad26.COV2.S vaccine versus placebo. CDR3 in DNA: TGTGCCAGCAGTTACTCGGGTCAGGGGCTTTCACCCCTCCACTTT. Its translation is CASSYSGQGLSPLHF.